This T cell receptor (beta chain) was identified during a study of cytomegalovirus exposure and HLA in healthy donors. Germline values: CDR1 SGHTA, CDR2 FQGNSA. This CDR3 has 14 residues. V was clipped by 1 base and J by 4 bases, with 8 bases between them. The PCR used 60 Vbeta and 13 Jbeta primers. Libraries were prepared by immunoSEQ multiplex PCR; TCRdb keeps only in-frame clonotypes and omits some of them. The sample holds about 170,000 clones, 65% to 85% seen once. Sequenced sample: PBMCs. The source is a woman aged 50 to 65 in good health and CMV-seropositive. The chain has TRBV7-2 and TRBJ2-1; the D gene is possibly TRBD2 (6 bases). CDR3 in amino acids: CASSLEAGYNEQFF. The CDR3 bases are TGTGCCAGCAGCTTAGAGGCGGGGTACAATGAGCAGTTCTTC.